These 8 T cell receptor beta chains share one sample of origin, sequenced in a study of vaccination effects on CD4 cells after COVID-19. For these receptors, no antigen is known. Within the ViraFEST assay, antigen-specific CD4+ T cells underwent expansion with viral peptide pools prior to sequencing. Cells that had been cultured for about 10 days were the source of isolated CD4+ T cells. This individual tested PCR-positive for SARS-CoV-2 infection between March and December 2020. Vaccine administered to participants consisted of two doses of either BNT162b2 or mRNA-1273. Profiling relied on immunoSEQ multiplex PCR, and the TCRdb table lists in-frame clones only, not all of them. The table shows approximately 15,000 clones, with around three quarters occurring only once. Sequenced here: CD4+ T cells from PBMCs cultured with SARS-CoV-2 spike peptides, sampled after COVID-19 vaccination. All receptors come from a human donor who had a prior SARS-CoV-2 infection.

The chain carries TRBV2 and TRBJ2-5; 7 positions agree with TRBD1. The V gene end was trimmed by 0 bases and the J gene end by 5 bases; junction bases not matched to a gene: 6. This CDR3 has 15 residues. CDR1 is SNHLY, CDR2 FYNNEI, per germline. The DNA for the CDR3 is TGTGCCAGCAGTGAAGCAACAGGGGTTCCGGAGACCCAGTACTTC. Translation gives CASSEATGVPETQYF.

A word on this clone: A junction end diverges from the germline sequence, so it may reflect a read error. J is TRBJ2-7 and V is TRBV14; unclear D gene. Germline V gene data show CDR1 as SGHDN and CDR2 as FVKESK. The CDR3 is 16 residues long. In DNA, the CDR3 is TGTGCCAGCAGACAAGGGCCGCCAGTTCACTCCTACGAGCAGTACTTC. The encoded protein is CASRQGPPVHSYEQYF. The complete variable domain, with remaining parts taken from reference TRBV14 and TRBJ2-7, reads EAGVTQFPSHSVIEKGQTVTLRCDPISGHDNLYWYRRVMGKEIKFLLHFVKESKQDESGMPNNRFLAERTGGTYSTLKVQPAELEDSGVYFCASRQGPPVHSYEQYFGPGTRLTVT.

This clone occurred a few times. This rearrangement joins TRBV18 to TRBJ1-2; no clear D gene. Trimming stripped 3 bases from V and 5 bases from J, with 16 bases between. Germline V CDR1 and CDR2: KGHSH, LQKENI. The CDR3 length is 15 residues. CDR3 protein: CASSPRSAATYGYTF. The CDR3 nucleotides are TGTGCCAGCTCACCTAGGTCAGCGGCAACTTATGGCTACACCTTC. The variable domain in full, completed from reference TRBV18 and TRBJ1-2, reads NAGVMQNPRHLVRRRGQEARLRCSPMKGHSHVYWYRQLPEEGLKFMVYLQKENIIDESGMPKERFSAEFPKEGPSILRIQQVVRGDSAAYFCASSPRSAATYGYTFGSGTRLTVV.

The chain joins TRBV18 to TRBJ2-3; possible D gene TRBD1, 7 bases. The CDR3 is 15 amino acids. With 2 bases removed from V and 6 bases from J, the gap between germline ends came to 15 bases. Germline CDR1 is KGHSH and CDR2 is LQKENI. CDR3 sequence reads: CASSPATGRIDTQYF. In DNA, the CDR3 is TGTGCCAGCTCACCAGCGACAGGGAGGATTGATACGCAGTATTTT. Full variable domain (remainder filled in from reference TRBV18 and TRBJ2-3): NAGVMQNPRHLVRRRGQEARLRCSPMKGHSHVYWYRQLPEEGLKFMVYLQKENIIDESGMPKERFSAEFPKEGPSILRIQQVVRGDSAAYFCASSPATGRIDTQYFGPGTRLTVL.

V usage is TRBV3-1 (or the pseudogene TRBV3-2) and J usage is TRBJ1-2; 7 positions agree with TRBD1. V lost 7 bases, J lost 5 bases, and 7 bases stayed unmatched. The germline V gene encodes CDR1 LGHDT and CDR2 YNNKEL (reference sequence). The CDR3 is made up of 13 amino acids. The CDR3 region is CASTLGTAYGYTF. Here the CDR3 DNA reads TGTGCCAGCACCTTAGGGACAGCTTATGGCTACACCTTC.

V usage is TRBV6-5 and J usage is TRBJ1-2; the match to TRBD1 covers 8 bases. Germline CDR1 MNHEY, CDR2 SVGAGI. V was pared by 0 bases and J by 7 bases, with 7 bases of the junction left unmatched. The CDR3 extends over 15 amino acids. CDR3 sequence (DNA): TGTGCCAGCAGTTACTCGACAGGGGCTTTGGCTGGCTACACCTTC. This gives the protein CASSYSTGALAGYTF.

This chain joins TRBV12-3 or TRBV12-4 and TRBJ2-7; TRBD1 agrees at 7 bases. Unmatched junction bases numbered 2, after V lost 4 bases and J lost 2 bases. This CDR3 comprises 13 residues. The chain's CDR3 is CASSWDRTYEQYF. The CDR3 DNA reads TGTGCCAGCAGTTGGGACAGAACCTACGAGCAGTACTTC.

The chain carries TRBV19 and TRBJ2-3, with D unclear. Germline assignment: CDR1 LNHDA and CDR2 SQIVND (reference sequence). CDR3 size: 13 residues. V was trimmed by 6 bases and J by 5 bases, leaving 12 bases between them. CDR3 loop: CASSPPYGDTQYF. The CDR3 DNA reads TGTGCCAGTAGCCCCCCCTACGGAGATACGCAGTATTTT.